This T cell receptor (beta chain) was retrieved from a study of T cell responses to AZD1222 COVID-19 vaccine. Study in general: The study pooled second doses at about 4 or about 12 weeks.

The junction had 13 bases not matched to a gene; V was cut back by 7 bases and J by 4 bases. The CDR3 covers 16 residues. Germline assignment: CDR1 SGHTA and CDR2 FQGNSA. In regard to this clone: Its antigen is unknown.

Whole-study findings and limits: The reported proportion of spike-specific TCRs targeting unmutated variant regions was nearly half. Spike-wide coverage was observed for vaccine-associated CD4 TCRs, with dominant responses at 160-218 and 743-854. With two AZD1222 doses given, Spike-specific TCR breadth and depth both rose.

The protocol was immunoSEQ multiplex PCR, while the TCRdb copy is restricted to in-frame clones and leaves out a portion. The data contain some 120,000 clones, roughly 86% of them singletons. The origin of this receptor is an adult in good health. The sequencing here drew on peripheral blood, taken on day 0 of AZD1222 vaccination. The chain combines TRBV7-2 with TRBJ2-5; 9 positions match TRBD2. For the CDR3, the DNA is TGTGCCAGCAACAAGGGACTAGCAGGAGGGGCAGAGACCCAGTACTTC. Its protein is CASNKGLAGGAETQYF. Drawing the rest from reference TRBV7-2 and TRBJ2-5, the complete variable domain is GAGVSQSPSNKVTEKGKDVELRCDPISGHTALYWYRQSLGQGLEFLIYFQGNSAPDKSGLPSDRFSAERTGGSVSTLTIQRTQQEDSAVYLCASNKGLAGGAETQYFGPGTRLLVL.